The clone carrying this TCR beta chain was picked up a small number of times. The antigen remains undetermined. Trimming removed 4 bases at V and 6 bases at J, with 10 bases between. Germline CDR1 is MNHNS and CDR2 is SASEGT. The length of the CDR3 is 12 residues. The entry originates in a study of beta chain features in type 1 diabetes. Overall study findings and caveats: Moderately but significantly shorter TCRB CDR3s were found in Type 1 diabetes patients in all four CD4+ subsets.

Sequenced material consisted of expressed TCRB transcripts (all of the isolated RNA was reverse transcribed). The method was immunoSEQ multiplex PCR; TCRdb's version includes in-frame clones alone and lacks a portion of them. This sample has 600,000 or so clones, with 9.5% to 15% found just once. Sequencing was carried out using naive CD4+ T cells from blood. This sequence originates from a man aged 25 to 40 with type 1 diabetes. The chain employs TRBV6-1 and TRBJ2-7, with D perhaps matching TRBD1 (5 bases). The CDR3 DNA is TGTGCCAGCAGTGTCGACAGTTCCGAGCAGTACTTC. Translated, it gives CASSVDSSEQYF.